A selection of T cell receptor beta chains follows, all from one sample in a study of PD-1 blockade in classical Hodgkin lymphoma. The table came from immunoSEQ multiplex PCR; TCRdb's copy has only in-frame clones and leaves some out. The table has over 85,000 clones, under 95% seen once. This material consisted of peripheral blood mononuclear cells (PBMCs), taken before the fourth cycle of nivolumab. These receptors were collected from a human donor with classical Hodgkin lymphoma. CDR3s include the opening cysteine and the closing phenylalanine or tryptophan. Fields, in order: D gene, clone size, J gene, V gene, CDR3 DNA, CDR3 protein. The D gene is left open where the match is weak. Clone sizes are given selectively: once, few, many, or a class where the clone is expanded.

- | - | TRBJ2-7 | TRBV7-9 | TGTGCCAGCAGCTTAGACGTAACCTACGAGCAGTACTTC | CASSLDVTYEQYF
- | - | TRBJ2-1 | TRBV5-1 | TGCGCCAGCAGACCGCCTGCTAGCGCGGGGAGCTCCTACAATGAGCAGTTCTTC | CASRPPASAGSSYNEQFF
- | - | TRBJ1-5 | TRBV5-1 | TGCGCCAGCAGCAAGTGGGGAGCTAGCAATCAGCCCCAGCATTTT | CASSKWGASNQPQHF
TRBD2 | once | TRBJ2-7 | TRBV2 | TGTGCCAGCAGTGATAGACTAGCGGGAGACAACGAGCAGTACTTC | CASSDRLAGDNEQYF
TRBD1 | - | TRBJ1-2 | TRBV7-2 | TGTGCCAGCAGCCCTCCAGGGGGAATTGGAAGTGGCTACACCTTC | CASSPPGGIGSGYTF
TRBD1 | - | TRBJ2-2 | TRBV19 | TGTGCCAGTCGTCCAGGGGGCGAGGGCACCGGGGAGCTGTTTTTT | CASRPGGEGTGELFF
- | - | TRBJ2-7 | TRBV5-1 | TGCGCCAGCAGCCCGGTTTACGGAGGGGACTCCTACGAGCAGTACTTC | CASSPVYGGDSYEQYF
- | - | TRBJ1-3 | TRBV30 | TGTGCCTGGATCTCCCAGGGAATCTCGGGAAACACCATATATTTT | CAWISQGISGNTIYF
- | - | TRBJ2-3 | TRBV7-9 | TGTTCCATAACGGGGCCTAGCACAGATACGCAGTATTTT | CSITGPSTDTQYF
- | once | TRBJ1-1 | TRBV20-1 | TGCAGCTCGGACATGAACACTGAAGCTTTCTTT | CSSDMNTEAFF
TRBD1 | few | TRBJ1-4 | TRBV6-5 | TGTGCCAGCAGTAGACCCGGGACAGCAAATGAAAAACTGTTTTTT | CASSRPGTANEKLFF
TRBD2 | - | TRBJ2-7 | TRBV19 | TGTGCCAGTAGTCCACGGACTAGCGGTTTCTACGAGCAGTACTTC | CASSPRTSGFYEQYF
TRBD2 | - | TRBJ2-4 | TRBV28 | TGTGCCAGCAGTTTACCCGGGACTAGCGGGAAGTACATTCAGTACTTC | CASSLPGTSGKYIQYF
TRBD2 | - | TRBJ2-2 | TRBV27 | TGTGCCAGCCGGGTGGCGGGAGGGACCGGGGAGCTGTTTTTT | CASRVAGGTGELFF
TRBD1 | - | TRBJ1-5 | TRBV7-2 | TGTGCCAGCAGCTTAGTTGGAGGGGGCAATAATCAGCCCCAGCATTTT | CASSLVGGGNNQPQHF
TRBD1 | - | TRBJ1-3 | TRBV10-3 | TGTGCCACGGCGACAGGGCTCGAATTTGGAAACACCATATATTTT | CATATGLEFGNTIYF
TRBD1 | few | TRBJ1-1 | TRBV30 | TGTGCCTGGAGGGCAGGGGGAAAGACTGAAGCTTTCTTT | CAWRAGGKTEAFF
TRBD1 | - | TRBJ2-1 | TRBV7-2 | TGTGCCAGCAGCAAGGGACAGGCGGAAAATGAGCAGTTCTTC | CASSKGQAENEQFF
TRBD2 | - | TRBJ2-1 | TRBV7-9 | TGTGCCAGCAGCCTGACCGGGACTAATTATAATGAGCAGTTCTTC | CASSLTGTNYNEQFF
TRBD2 | - | TRBJ2-6 | TRBV6-5 | TGTGCCAGCAGAGGAGCGGGAACTGGGGCCAACGTCCTGACTTTC | CASRGAGTGANVLTF